These 20 T cell receptor beta chains were sequenced from one sample in a study of blood T cell repertoires in COVID-19. Measured with immunoSEQ multiplex PCR; TCRdb has only the in-frame clones, and not every one. The sample shows about 200,000 clones, roughly 90% of them seen only once. Material: PBMCs or T cells enriched from blood (not recorded which). All receptors come from a woman under 40 with acute COVID-19.

This chain joins TRBV4-3 and TRBJ2-7; D gene uncertain. The CDR3 has 14 amino acids. Germline CDR1 and CDR2: LGHNA and YSLEER. With 1 base removed from V and 6 bases from J, the gap between germline ends came to 13 bases. CDR3 nucleotide sequence: TGCGCCAGCAGCCAAGCACTCATTTCTGTCGAGCAGTACTTC. Translating gives CASSQALISVEQYF.

V and J are TRBV19 and TRBJ2-3, with D perhaps matching TRBD2 (5 bases). CDR3 length equals 12 residues. Germline loops: CDR1 LNHDA, CDR2 SQIVND (reference sequence). Between the trimmed V and J ends, which lost 6 bases and 6 bases, there was a span of 10 bases. The CDR3, as DNA: TGTGCCAGTAGAACCGGACTGGATACGCAGTATTTT. As protein: CASRTGLDTQYF.

This chain uses TRBV4-1 with TRBJ1-1; tentative D call: TRBD1 (5 bases). Germline values: CDR1 MGHRA, CDR2 YSYEKL. V was trimmed by 6 bases and J by 4 bases, leaving 15 bases between them. This CDR3 is built from 14 residues. For the CDR3, the DNA is TGCGCCAGCAGTCCTCGGGACTGGGGCACTGAAGCTTTCTTT. It codes for CASSPRDWGTEAFF.

A single count supports this clone. The V call is TRBV9, the J call TRBJ2-7; D is unresolved. The CDR3 is 14 residues long. With 3 bases removed from V and 1 base from J, the gap between germline ends came to 11 bases. CDR1 is SGDLS, CDR2 YYNGEE, per germline. CDR3: CASSESPRSYEQYF. CDR3 bases: TGTGCCAGCAGCGAGAGCCCCCGGTCCTACGAGCAGTACTTC. Supplemented by reference TRBV9 and TRBJ2-7, the full variable domain reads DSGVTQTPKHLITATGQRVTLRCSPRSGDLSVYWYQQSLDQGLQFLIQYYNGEERAKGNILERFSAQQFPDLHSELNLSSLELGDSALYFCASSESPRSYEQYFGPGTRLTVT.

J is TRBJ1-2 and V is TRBV29-1, with 9 bases that match TRBD1. Germline loops: CDR1 SQVTM, CDR2 ANQGSEA. Trimming cost V 6 bases and J 4 bases; bases outside gene matches: 3. The CDR3 is made up of 12 amino acids. The CDR3 region has the DNA TGCAGCGTGGAACAGGGGGCCTATGGCTACACCTTC. Encoded protein: CSVEQGAYGYTF. Full variable domain (remainder filled in from reference TRBV29-1 and TRBJ1-2): SAVISQKPSRDICQRGTSLTIQCQVDSQVTMMFWYRQQPGQSLTLIATANQGSEATYESGFVIDKFPISRPNLTFSTLTVSNMSPEDSSIYLCSVEQGAYGYTFGSGTRLTVV.

The rearrangement links TRBV19 to TRBJ1-1, with D perhaps TRBD1 (5 bases). The CDR3 is 12 amino acids. Per germline, CDR1 LNHDA and CDR2 SQIVND (reference sequence). Trimming stripped 3 bases from V and 8 bases from J, with 10 bases between. As DNA, the CDR3 is TGTGCCAGTAGTATGCGGGACTGGGAAGCTTTCTTT. It yields the protein CASSMRDWEAFF.

The chain employs TRBV21-1 and TRBJ1-3. TRBV21-1 is recorded as a pseudogene. The CDR3 spans 15 residues. In DNA, the CDR3 is TGTGCCAGCAGACGAAGGGGGGGCGGGAGGAACACCATATATTTT. Translated: CASRRRGGGRNTIYF.

This sequence joins TRBV7-2 and TRBJ2-7; the D gene is possibly TRBD2 (6 bases). V gave up 6 bases and J gave up 3 bases, with 18 bases separating them. Germline V CDR1 and CDR2: SGHTA, FQGNSA. The CDR3 is made up of 15 amino acids. The DNA of the CDR3 is TGTGCCAGCAGTTACATCGGGTCGGGGGACTACGAGCAGTACTTC. Translated: CASSYIGSGDYEQYF.

This clone was picked up many times. This chain uses TRBV18 with TRBJ1-2; 12 bases line up with TRBD1. CDR1 and CDR2 from the germline V gene are KGHSH and LQKENI. V gave up 3 bases and J gave up 4 bases; unmatched junction bases: 6. CDR3 length: 16 amino acids. The CDR3 is CASSPPGTGGTYGYTF. The DNA for the CDR3 is TGTGCCAGCTCACCTCCCGGGACAGGGGGCACCTATGGCTACACCTTC.

The V gene is TRBV27, the J gene TRBJ1-1, with D possibly being TRBD1 (6 bases). V dropped 1 base and J dropped 3 bases, with 9 bases sitting between them. Germline V lookup: CDR1 MNHEY, CDR2 SMNVEV (reference sequence). The CDR3 has 14 amino acids. CDR3 DNA: TGTGCCAGCAGTTTATGGGCAGGGGACACTGAAGCTTTCTTT. This gives the protein CASSLWAGDTEAFF.

The V gene is TRBV18, the J gene TRBJ1-1; D call uncertain. Germline CDR1 and CDR2: KGHSH and LQKENI. V was trimmed by 3 bases and J by 3 bases, leaving 11 bases between them. The CDR3 has 14 residues. In DNA, the CDR3 is TGTGCCAGCTCACCGGTCCGAACGGACACTGAAGCTTTCTTT. It codes for CASSPVRTDTEAFF. The full variable domain, in which reference TRBV18 and TRBJ1-1 provide the parts outside the CDR3, is NAGVMQNPRHLVRRRGQEARLRCSPMKGHSHVYWYRQLPEEGLKFMVYLQKENIIDESGMPKERFSAEFPKEGPSILRIQQVVRGDSAAYFCASSPVRTDTEAFFGQGTRLTVV.

CDR3 sequence: CATSRDRRTGYEQYF. CDR3 sequence (DNA): TGTGCCACCAGCAGAGATAGACGGACAGGGTACGAGCAGTACTTC. This sequence joins TRBV15 and TRBJ2-7, with 8 bases lining up with TRBD1. The germline gives CDR1 LNHNV, CDR2 YYDKDF (reference sequence). The CDR3 contains 15 residues. The V and J ends lost 0 bases and 4 bases, in that order; junction bases with no gene match: 5.

The CDR3 nucleotides are TGTGCCAGCAGTGAAAATGACAGACAAAGAAACACCATATATTTT. Amino acids: CASSENDRQRNTIYF. V usage is TRBV25-1 and J usage is TRBJ1-3; possible D gene TRBD1, 5 bases. CDR3 size: 15 residues. Germline V gene data show CDR1 as MGHDK and CDR2 as SYGVNS. Deletions cut 2 bases from V and 5 bases from J, with 13 bases between. The whole variable domain, remainder taken from reference TRBV25-1 and TRBJ1-3, is EADIYQTPRYLVIGTGKKITLECSQTMGHDKMYWYQQDPGMELHLIHYSYGVNSTEKGDLSSESTVSRIRTEHFPLTLESARPSHTSQYLCASSENDRQRNTIYFGEGSWLTVV.

The rearrangement joins TRBV19 to TRBJ1-5, with TRBD1 identical over 9 bases. J was trimmed by 6 bases and V by 3 bases; bases with no gene match: 6. CDR1 is LNHDA and CDR2 is SQIVND in the germline V gene (reference sequence). The CDR3 runs 15 residues. CDR3 protein: CASSIQQGAAQPQHF. For the CDR3, the DNA is TGTGCCAGTAGTATCCAACAGGGGGCGGCTCAGCCCCAGCATTTT.

CDR3 sequence reads: CASSYGQLPNTEAFF. The CDR3 DNA reads as TGTGCCAGCAGCTACGGACAGTTACCGAACACTGAAGCTTTCTTT. The chain links TRBV11-2 to TRBJ1-1; a possible D gene is TRBD1 (6 bases). The CDR3 covers 15 residues. The V and J ends lost 4 bases and 1 base respectively, with 13 bases between them. Germline V lookup: CDR1 SGHAT, CDR2 FQNNGV.

This sequence joins TRBV9 and TRBJ2-7; 12 bases align to TRBD2. CDR3 size: 15 residues. V shed 4 bases and J 4 bases; nucleotides not matched to a gene: 6. CDR1 is SGDLS, CDR2 YYNGEE, per germline. The CDR3 is CASSSLGLAGYEQYF. DNA for the CDR3: TGTGCCAGCAGCTCCTTGGGACTAGCGGGTTACGAGCAGTACTTC.

V usage is TRBV11-2 and J usage is TRBJ1-4; D is ambiguous. V shed 1 base and J shed 0 bases, with 9 bases lying between them. The germline V gene encodes CDR1 SGHAT and CDR2 FQNNGV. The CDR3 is made up of 16 amino acids. As DNA, the CDR3 is TGTGCCAGCAGCTTAGGGCAAGTTGCAACTAATGAAAAACTGTTTTTT. Its translation: CASSLGQVATNEKLFF.

The V call is TRBV5-1, the J call TRBJ1-3, with D possibly being TRBD1 (6 bases). Trimming shortened V by 1 base and J by 4 bases, and 21 bases separated the two germline ends. Germline V lookup: CDR1 SGHRS, CDR2 YFSETQ. CDR3 length: 18 amino acids. CDR3 sequence: CASSLNSFVQGSGNTIYF. The CDR3 coding sequence is TGCGCCAGCAGCTTGAATTCCTTTGTGCAGGGGTCAGGAAACACCATATATTTT.

The J gene is TRBJ2-7, the V gene TRBV7-2, with 7 bases aligning to TRBD1. Losses at the gene ends were 1 base for V and 5 bases for J; bases not matched to a gene: 5. CDR1 is SGHTA, CDR2 FQGNSA, per germline. This CDR3 contains 14 residues. CDR3 protein: CASSLVQGTHEQYF. In nucleotides, the CDR3 is TGTGCCAGCAGCTTAGTACAGGGGACCCACGAGCAGTACTTC.

This chain uses TRBV9 with TRBJ2-3; weak D call: TRBD1 (6 bases). Germline CDR1 SGDLS, CDR2 YYNGEE. Between the trimmed V and J ends, which lost 4 bases and 0 bases, there was a span of 15 bases. The CDR3 totals 16 residues. The CDR3 is CASSLDPGESTDTQYF. The CDR3 nucleotides read TGTGCCAGCAGCTTAGATCCAGGGGAGAGCACAGATACGCAGTATTTT.